Following are 30 T cell receptor beta chains from one sample sequenced in a study of T cell repertoires in cytomegalovirus infection. What these receptors recognize is not known. TCRdb re-derived calls from the reads in MiXCR, one entry per CDR3 protein. The table includes approximately 470,000 distinct CDR3 sequences, 42% detected once. Specimen: cultured PBMCs, collected from culture after CMV antigen stimulation. The receptors were gathered from a human donor in good health (CMV status not recorded). Some clones in this sample may be carry-over from other donors' samples.

CDR3 nucleotide sequence: TGTGCCAGCAGCCAATTGGGACAGGGAGAAAAACTGTTTTTT. This gives the protein CASSQLGQGEKLFF. The chain combines TRBV6-8 with TRBJ1-4; 9 positions agree with TRBD1. Per the germline V gene, CDR1 is MNHGY and CDR2 is SAAAGT. CDR3 length: 14 residues. The J segment lost 8 bases and the V segment lost 6 bases, leaving 7 bases of the junction unmatched.

The chain employs TRBV20-1 and TRBJ2-1; TRBD2 matches 7 bases. CDR1 is DFQATT, CDR2 SNEGSKA, per germline (reference sequence). The junction had 7 bases not matched to a gene; V was cut back by 0 bases and J by 8 bases. The CDR3 runs 14 residues. This CDR3 is CSAREAAGFDEQFF. CDR3 coding DNA: TGCAGTGCTAGAGAGGCAGCGGGATTCGATGAGCAGTTCTTC.

The chain couples TRBV5-1 to TRBJ2-3, with TRBD2 identical over 9 bases. The CDR3 has 15 amino acids. With V trimmed by 2 bases and J by 3 bases, 4 bases remained unmatched. Germline V gene data show CDR1 as SGHRS and CDR2 as YFSETQ. The CDR3 spells CASSFQRGVTDTQYF. The CDR3 DNA follows: TGCGCCAGCAGCTTCCAGCGGGGGGTGACAGATACGCAGTATTTT.

The chain couples TRBV7-2 to TRBJ1-5, with D possibly TRBD1 on 6 matching bases. The CDR3 extends over 14 amino acids. Trimming removed 1 base at V and 9 bases at J, with 13 bases between. Germline V gene data show CDR1 as SGHTA and CDR2 as FQGNSA. The DNA of the CDR3 is TGTGCCAGCAGCTTAGAATCGGGGGGGCGGCCCCAGCATTTT. It codes for CASSLESGGRPQHF. Full variable domain (outside the CDR3, taken from reference TRBV7-2 and TRBJ1-5): GAGVSQSPSNKVTEKGKDVELRCDPISGHTALYWYRQSLGQGLEFLIYFQGNSAPDKSGLPSDRFSAERTGGSVSTLTIQRTQQEDSAVYLCASSLESGGRPQHFGDGTRLSIL.

This sequence joins TRBV23-1 and TRBJ2-7; no clear D. TRBV23-1 is filed as an ORF, its function uncertain. V lost 3 bases to trimming and J lost 3 bases, with 24 bases between them. This CDR3 has 18 amino acids. CDR3 DNA: TGCGCCAGCAGTCATAGAATCCGAACCGGGCCAAACTTCTACGAGCAGTACTTC. Translating gives CASSHRIRTGPNFYEQYF.

This clonotype was seen many times. This chain links TRBV7-2 with TRBJ2-3, with D perhaps TRBD2 (5 bases). V lost 3 bases and J 1 base, leaving 8 bases between the germline ends. CDR1 and CDR2 (germline): SGHTA, FQGNSA. The CDR3 has 14 residues. As DNA, the CDR3 is TGTGCCAGCAGCTTCTCGCGGGGCACAGATACGCAGTATTTT. Translation gives CASSFSRGTDTQYF.

J is TRBJ2-1 and V is TRBV20-1, with 10 nucleotides matching TRBD2. This CDR3 comprises 14 residues. Trimming cost V 3 bases and J 9 bases; bases outside gene matches: 8. Germline assignment: CDR1 DFQATT and CDR2 SNEGSKA (reference sequence). CDR3: CSASTTSGMGEQFF. CDR3 nucleotide sequence: TGCAGTGCTAGTACCACTAGCGGGATGGGTGAGCAGTTCTTC.

This clonotype has only a few counts. V gene TRBV27 combines with J gene TRBJ1-6; 7 bases match TRBD1. There are 19 residues in the CDR3. The germline gives CDR1 MNHEY, CDR2 SMNVEV (reference sequence). J was trimmed by 1 base and V by 6 bases; bases with no gene match: 15. The CDR3 spells CASRKTGKHSSSYNSPLHF. The CDR3 DNA reads TGTGCCAGCAGGAAGACAGGGAAACATTCCTCATCCTATAATTCACCCCTCCACTTT.

The CDR3 is CSARGPSSGANVLTF. The CDR3 DNA follows: TGCAGTGCTAGAGGCCCGAGCTCTGGGGCCAACGTCCTGACTTTC. V and J are TRBV20-1 and TRBJ2-6; no clear D gene. This CDR3 is 15 amino acids long. V dropped 1 base and J dropped 0 bases, with 7 bases sitting between them. The germline V gene encodes CDR1 DFQATT and CDR2 SNEGSKA (reference sequence).

The table lists this clonotype with a few counts. The chain links TRBV7-2 to TRBJ1-2; D is unresolved. Germline loops: CDR1 SGHTA, CDR2 FQGNSA. The CDR3 covers 13 residues. V was clipped by 4 bases and J by 5 bases, with 11 bases between them. This chain's CDR3 is CASSSLGLYGYTF. The DNA for the CDR3 is TGTGCCAGCAGCTCACTTGGGCTATATGGCTACACCTTC.

The V call is TRBV18, the J call TRBJ1-1, with D unclear. V was pared by 2 bases and J by 5 bases, with 12 bases between. The length of the CDR3 is 14 residues. Germline V CDR1 and CDR2: KGHSH, LQKENI. The CDR3 region has the DNA TGTGCCAGCTCACCATCTGACTTTGGGACTGAAGCTTTCTTT. It yields the protein CASSPSDFGTEAFF.

The chain recombines TRBV20-1 with TRBJ2-7; 11 bases agree with TRBD2. The CDR3 runs to 14 residues. The ends lost 6 bases at V and 6 bases at J; junction bases unmatched: 10. Germline V gene data show CDR1 as DFQATT and CDR2 as SNEGSKA (reference sequence). CDR3 nucleotide sequence: TGCAGTGCCCAGCCGACTAGCGGGACGGGCGAGCAGTACTTC. Protein product: CSAQPTSGTGEQYF.

This clonotype has just a few counts. The genes are TRBV4-3 and TRBJ1-5; D is possibly TRBD1 (5 bases). Germline V gene lookup returns CDR1 LGHNA and CDR2 YSLEER. The CDR3 runs 21 residues. V was pared by 0 bases and J by 2 bases, with 26 bases between. For the CDR3, the DNA is TGCGCCAGCAGCCAAGAATTAGGCGGTTTTTCCCGAGGGGTTGGCAATCAGCCCCAGCATTTT. This encodes CASSQELGGFSRGVGNQPQHF.

This clonotype has only a few counts. The chain couples TRBV28 to TRBJ2-1, with D possibly called TRBD1 or TRBD2 (5 bases each). The CDR3 extends over 13 amino acids. The V gene's germline CDR1 is MDHEN and CDR2 SYDVKM. Trimming removed 3 bases at V and 10 bases at J, with 13 bases between. Here the CDR3 reads CASSLVGDGEQFF. In DNA form, the CDR3 reads TGTGCCAGCAGTTTGGTGGGGGACGGGGAGCAGTTCTTC.

This clonotype was observed a few times. The chain couples TRBV7-9 to TRBJ2-7; TRBD1 is a possible D gene (5 bases). The germline gives CDR1 SEHNR, CDR2 FQNEAQ (reference sequence). This CDR3 region has 17 residues. V lost 1 base and J 0 bases, leaving 16 bases between the germline ends. This CDR3 is CASSLDLTEWSSYEQYF. The CDR3 DNA reads as TGTGCCAGCAGCTTAGACCTGACAGAATGGAGCTCCTACGAGCAGTACTTC.

This clonotype was counted only a few times. The V gene is TRBV6-1, the J gene TRBJ2-7, with TRBD1 identical over 9 bases. V lost 5 bases to trimming and J lost 3 bases; unmatched junction nucleotides: 5. Germline-derived CDR1 and CDR2 are MNHNS and SASEGT. This CDR3 contains 14 residues. As DNA, the CDR3 is TGTGCCAGCAGTACTGACAGGGGGGGCTACGAGCAGTACTTC. Protein product: CASSTDRGGYEQYF.

The chain links TRBV6-1 to TRBJ2-5; 9 nucleotides match TRBD1. Germline V gene data show CDR1 as MNHNS and CDR2 as SASEGT. CDR3 size: 15 residues. V lost 6 bases to trimming and J lost 3 bases; unmatched junction nucleotides: 8. CDR3 in DNA: TGTGCCAGCAGCCACCGGGACAGGGCCGAAGAGACCCAGTACTTC. This codes for CASSHRDRAEETQYF.

This clonotype was seen only a few times. The chain has TRBV10-3 and TRBJ1-1; TRBD1 matches 11 bases. Germline V CDR1 and CDR2: ENHRY, SYGVKD. Trimming at V came to 10 bases and at J to 0 bases, leaving 4 bases not matched to a gene. The CDR3 has 14 residues. The CDR3 loop reads CATGQGAVNTEAFF. As DNA, the CDR3 is TGTGCCACTGGACAGGGGGCAGTGAACACTGAAGCTTTCTTT.

V usage is TRBV27 and J usage is TRBJ2-1; TRBD2 agrees at 10 bases. Germline assignment: CDR1 MNHEY and CDR2 SMNVEV (reference sequence). The CDR3 contains 15 residues. Trimming removed 1 base from V and 7 bases from J; junction bases left unmatched: 4. The CDR3 region is CASSLYLAGVNEQFF. CDR3 coding DNA: TGTGCCAGCAGTTTATACCTAGCGGGGGTTAATGAGCAGTTCTTC.

This clonotype has a handful of counts. The chain uses TRBV2 and TRBJ2-1, with 12 bases identical to TRBD2. Per germline, CDR1 SNHLY and CDR2 FYNNEI. The CDR3 is made up of 14 amino acids. Trimming cost V 7 bases and J 10 bases; bases outside gene matches: 8. The CDR3: CASTLTSGSKEQFF. CDR3 coding DNA: TGTGCCAGCACCCTGACTAGCGGGAGCAAGGAGCAGTTCTTC.

This clonotype has only a few counts. The chain employs TRBV20-1 and TRBJ1-2, with a tentative D call TRBD1 (5 bases). Between the trimmed V and J ends, which lost 3 bases and 1 base, there was a span of 6 bases. The V gene's germline CDR1 is DFQATT and CDR2 SNEGSKA (reference sequence). There are 12 residues in the CDR3. The CDR3 loop is CSARRGNYGYTF. CDR3 DNA sequence: TGCAGTGCTAGGAGGGGTAACTATGGCTACACCTTC.

The rearrangement uses TRBV10-2 and TRBJ2-5, with D maybe TRBD1 (6 bases). The germline V gene has CDR1 WSHSY and CDR2 SAAADI. V gave up 0 bases and J gave up 2 bases, with 7 bases separating them. The CDR3 loop spans 14 amino acids. The CDR3 is CASSESGGQETQYF. CDR3 coding DNA: TGCGCCAGCAGTGAGTCAGGGGGACAAGAGACCCAGTACTTC.

The chain couples TRBV14 to TRBJ2-3, with TRBD2 matching 11 bases. Trimming cost V 6 bases and J 6 bases; bases outside gene matches: 5. Germline V gives CDR1 SGHDN, CDR2 FVKESK. The CDR3 length is 14 residues. The CDR3 reads CASRTSGVGDTQYF. DNA for the CDR3: TGTGCCAGCAGGACTAGCGGGGTTGGGGATACGCAGTATTTT.

The gene calls are TRBV6-2 or TRBV6-3 and TRBJ2-1; 12 bases map to TRBD2. CDR3 length equals 14 residues. CDR1 is MNHEY and CDR2 is SVGEGT in the germline V gene. The trim removed 4 bases at V and 8 bases at J, leaving 3 bases unmatched. The CDR3 bases are TGTGCCAGCAGTTTCGGACTAGCGGGATATGAGCAGTTCTTC. It encodes CASSFGLAGYEQFF.

The chain couples TRBV4-1 to TRBJ1-1; D gene uncertain. CDR1 is MGHRA and CDR2 is YSYEKL in the germline V gene. Trimming cost V 1 base and J 7 bases, with 13 bases left between them. This CDR3 region has 14 residues. The CDR3 loop is CASSQVPQWDEAFF. The CDR3 DNA sequence: TGCGCCAGCAGCCAAGTCCCTCAGTGGGATGAAGCTTTCTTT.

CDR3 nucleotides: TGTGCCAGCAGCCAAGATGTCACAGGACTAAACTATGGCTACACCTTC. Translating it yields CASSQDVTGLNYGYTF. This sequence joins TRBV4-2 and TRBJ1-2; a possible D gene is TRBD1 (5 bases). Germline loops: CDR1 LGHNA, CDR2 YNFKEQ. The CDR3 totals 16 residues. Trimming stripped 0 bases from V and 2 bases from J, with 13 bases between.

The gene calls are TRBV12-3 or TRBV12-4 and TRBJ1-2; possible D gene TRBD1, 5 bases. This CDR3 has 15 residues. With 6 bases removed from V and 8 bases from J, the gap between germline ends came to 22 bases. CDR3 loop: CASSLLHGALEGYTF. The CDR3 nucleotides read TGTGCCAGCAGCTTGTTGCACGGGGCCCTGGAAGGCTACACCTTC.

This chain joins TRBV19 and TRBJ2-1, with 9 bases identical to TRBD2. The CDR3 length is 15 residues. The germline V gene has CDR1 LNHDA and CDR2 SQIVND (reference sequence). The V segment lost 3 bases and the J segment 3 bases; nucleotides outside the gene matches: 3. In nucleotides, the CDR3 is TGTGCCAGTAGTATTGCTAGCGGGGTCTACAATGAGCAGTTCTTC. It is translated as CASSIASGVYNEQFF. Using reference TRBV19 and TRBJ2-1 for the parts outside the CDR3, the full variable domain is DGGITQSPKYLFRKEGQNVTLSCEQNLNHDAMYWYRQDPGQGLRLIYYSQIVNDFQKGDIAEGYSVSREKKESFPLTVTSAQKNPTAFYLCASSIASGVYNEQFFGPGTRLTVL.

The genes are TRBV7-2 and TRBJ2-3; TRBD2 aligns across 7 bases. V was pared by 1 base and J by 2 bases, with 9 bases of the junction left unmatched. The germline V gene encodes CDR1 SGHTA and CDR2 FQGNSA. CDR3 length equals 17 residues. This CDR3 reads CASSLEGGVRPTDTQYF. The CDR3 nucleotides read TGTGCCAGCAGCTTAGAGGGAGGGGTCAGACCCACAGATACGCAGTATTTT. Full variable domain (remainder filled in from reference TRBV7-2 and TRBJ2-3): GAGVSQSPSNKVTEKGKDVELRCDPISGHTALYWYRQSLGQGLEFLIYFQGNSAPDKSGLPSDRFSAERTGGSVSTLTIQRTQQEDSAVYLCASSLEGGVRPTDTQYFGPGTRLTVL.

This clonotype was seen ten or more times. V usage is TRBV7-8 and J usage is TRBJ2-3, with a tentative D call TRBD1 (6 bases). V dropped 8 bases and J dropped 0 bases, with 15 bases sitting between them. Germline CDR1 SGHVS, CDR2 FQNEAQ. CDR3 size: 15 residues. As DNA, the CDR3 is TGTGCCAGCTCAGGGGAGAGTATGAGCACAGATACGCAGTATTTT. Its translation: CASSGESMSTDTQYF.